One sample yielded the 10 T cell receptor beta chains listed below, sequenced in a study of graft-versus-host responses after intestinal transplantation. Method: immunoSEQ multiplex PCR; TCRdb's copy keeps in-frame clones and lacks some. Among about 10,000 clones listed, around 93% were seen once. The specimen comprised PBMCs, sampled less than 70 days after transplant. These receptors were taken from a human patient who received an intestinal transplant, so some T cells may come from the graft donor.

The J gene is TRBJ2-1, the V gene TRBV27; 7 bases line up with TRBD1. J gave up 4 bases and V 6 bases, and 9 bases lay outside the gene matches. The V gene's germline CDR1 is MNHEY and CDR2 SMNVEV (reference sequence). This CDR3 has 15 amino acids. The CDR3 loop is CASRARDRVYNEQFF. The CDR3 DNA reads as TGTGCCAGCAGAGCTCGGGACAGAGTATACAATGAGCAGTTCTTC.

The CDR3 spells CASLSGISTDTQYF. The CDR3 DNA reads as TGTGCCAGTCTTAGCGGGATTAGCACAGATACGCAGTATTTT. The V call is TRBV6-1, the J call TRBJ2-3; 8 bases are a match to TRBD2. The germline V gene has CDR1 MNHNS and CDR2 SASEGT. This CDR3 has 14 residues. V was clipped by 9 bases and J by 0 bases; unmatched bases: 5.

The chain employs TRBV10-1 and TRBJ2-2; D might be TRBD1 (7 bases). The CDR3 covers 16 residues. CDR1 and CDR2 (germline): WNHNN, SYGVQD (reference sequence). The ends were cut back, 2 bases at V and 5 bases at J, with 15 bases in the middle. CDR3 sequence: CASSEDAGGMTGELFF. The CDR3 DNA sequence: TGCGCCAGCAGTGAGGACGCAGGGGGGATGACCGGGGAGCTGTTTTTT.

The chain uses TRBV20-1 and TRBJ1-2; TRBD1 matches at 7 bases. The CDR3 consists of 11 residues. CDR1 is DFQATT, CDR2 SNEGSKA, per germline (reference sequence). Trimming cost V 6 bases and J 6 bases; bases outside gene matches: 4. CDR3 protein: CSARQGHGYTF. The CDR3, as DNA: TGCAGTGCCCGACAGGGACATGGCTACACCTTC.

The chain has TRBV9 and TRBJ2-1, with TRBD2 matching 11 bases. The CDR3 spans 18 residues. Germline CDR1 is SGDLS and CDR2 is YYNGEE. After removal of 3 bases from V and 2 bases from J, the junction contained 10 bases not matched to a gene. CDR3 bases: TGTGCCAGCAGCGGGGGACTAGCGGCCCTCCCCGCCTACAATGAGCAGTTCTTC. Its translation is CASSGGLAALPAYNEQFF.

The chain uses TRBV19 and TRBJ2-1, with TRBD2 identical over 11 bases. CDR3 length: 16 residues. Germline CDR1 is LNHDA and CDR2 is SQIVND (reference sequence). Germline trimming cut 3 bases from V and 7 bases from J; bases unmatched to any gene: 8. CDR3: CASSIFTSGRNNEQFF. CDR3 sequence (DNA): TGTGCCAGTAGTATCTTCACTAGCGGGAGAAATAATGAGCAGTTCTTC.

The gene calls are TRBV7-2 and TRBJ2-2; no definite D call. Germline values: CDR1 SGHTA, CDR2 FQGNSA. The CDR3 is 15 residues long. Trimming pared 1 base from V and 4 bases from J, leaving 10 bases between. CDR3 nucleotides: TGTGCCAGCAGCTTAGTGAGGACGTCCACCGGGGAGCTGTTTTTT. It specifies CASSLVRTSTGELFF.

The chain is built from TRBV6-6 and TRBJ2-7; D gene uncertain. This CDR3 is 14 amino acids long. Germline loops: CDR1 MNHNY, CDR2 SVGAGI (reference sequence). V lost 0 bases and J 2 bases, leaving 8 bases between the germline ends. CDR3: CASSYSAWTYEQYF. The DNA for the CDR3 is TGTGCCAGCAGTTACTCCGCATGGACCTACGAGCAGTACTTC.

This CDR3 is CASSLRKTSTDTQYF. The CDR3 DNA is TGTGCCAGCAGCTTACGGAAGACTAGCACAGATACGCAGTATTTT. This chain links TRBV13 with TRBJ2-3; D call uncertain. Trimming removed 2 bases from V and 0 bases from J, with 9 bases in between. Germline V lookup: CDR1 PRHDT, CDR2 FYEKMQ (reference sequence). The CDR3 extends over 15 amino acids.

V usage is TRBV28 and J usage is TRBJ2-1; D perhaps matches TRBD2 (6 bases). This CDR3 comprises 13 residues. CDR1 MDHEN and CDR2 SYDVKM come from the germline V gene. Trimming took 5 bases from V and 7 from J, leaving 12 bases between them. The CDR3 region has the DNA TGTGCCAGCAGTCTCGGGACTTTTAATGAGCAGTTCTTC. Its translation: CASSLGTFNEQFF.